This T cell receptor (beta chain) was identified in a study of blood T cell repertoires in COVID-19. Study overall: The United States, Italy and Spain were the sources of the acute and convalescent COVID-19 samples. The analysed material was cDNA or gDNA that came from T cells, B-cell-depleted T cells, or PBMCs.

As originally analysed: Reference gene primer amplification in the assay estimated nucleated cell counts. The repertoire was sequenced with immunoSEQ multiplex PCR; TCRdb's copy has only in-frame clones and lacks some. V, J and clone size reflect that table, while D and trimming were determined from the DNA. The sample includes about 270,000 clones, about 83% of them seen just once. V was shortened by 4 bases and J by 2 bases, with 12 bases between the two germline ends. This CDR3 is built from 14 residues. Germline V gene lookup returns CDR1 MNHEY and CDR2 SVGAGI. V and J are TRBV6-5 and TRBJ2-7; tentative D call: TRBD1 (6 bases). This TCR came from a man aged 80 or over with acute or convalescent COVID-19. The sample was peripheral blood. The CDR3 sequence is CASSWQGPTYEQYF. CDR3 in DNA: TGTGCCAGCAGTTGGCAGGGGCCGACCTACGAGCAGTACTTC.